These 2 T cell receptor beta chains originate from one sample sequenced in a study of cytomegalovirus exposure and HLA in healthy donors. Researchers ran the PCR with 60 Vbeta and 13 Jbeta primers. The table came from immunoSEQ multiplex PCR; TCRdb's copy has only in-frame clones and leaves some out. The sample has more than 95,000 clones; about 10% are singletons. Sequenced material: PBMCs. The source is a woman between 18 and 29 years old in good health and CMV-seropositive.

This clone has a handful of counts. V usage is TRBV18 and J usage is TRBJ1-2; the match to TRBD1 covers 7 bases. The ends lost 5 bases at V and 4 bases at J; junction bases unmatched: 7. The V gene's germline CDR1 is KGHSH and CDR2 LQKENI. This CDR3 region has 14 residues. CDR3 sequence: CASSYQGQSYGYTF. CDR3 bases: TGTGCCAGCTCATACCAGGGACAGAGCTATGGCTACACCTTC.

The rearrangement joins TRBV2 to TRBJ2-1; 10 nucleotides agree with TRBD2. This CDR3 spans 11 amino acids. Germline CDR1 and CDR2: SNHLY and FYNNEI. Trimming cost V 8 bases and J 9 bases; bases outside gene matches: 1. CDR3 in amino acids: CASGTSVEQFF. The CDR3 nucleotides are TGTGCCAGCGGGACTAGCGTTGAGCAGTTCTTC.